The clone carrying this T cell receptor beta chain was seen ten or more times. The CDR3 totals 14 residues. Trimming shortened V by 2 bases and J by 5 bases, and 13 bases separated the two germline ends. Germline loops: CDR1 SGHKS, CDR2 YYEKEE (reference sequence). These data come from a study of T cells in Graves' hyperthyroidism and ophthalmopathy. RNA transcripts gave rise to amplified TCR beta CDR3 regions. Initially, a first-round RT-PCR of the TCR CDR3 employed the HTBI primer set. TCRdb reprocessed the multiplex PCR reads via MiXCR and lists one record per CDR3 protein. The sample consists of under 450,000 distinct CDR3 sequences, around an eighth of them appearing once.

The sequenced sample was blood. The sequence was collected from a man between 25 and 39 years old with Graves' hyperthyroidism that later progressed to Graves' ophthalmopathy. The rearrangement uses TRBV5-5 and TRBJ2-5, with a possible D match to TRBD1 (6 bases). The CDR3 reads CASSFAPRGETQYF. In nucleotides, the CDR3 is TGTGCCAGCAGCTTTGCTCCGAGGGGGGAGACCCAGTACTTC.